This T cell receptor (beta chain) was identified in a study of T cells in Graves' hyperthyroidism and ophthalmopathy. Regions amplified from RNA transcripts were the TCR beta CDR3 regions. The HTBI primer set served for first-round RT-PCR of the TCR CDR3. Each CDR3 protein is one row after TCRdb ran MiXCR on the multiplex PCR reads. Of hundreds of thousands of distinct CDR3 sequences in the sample, about 14% were seen once. This clonotype showed up many times. This TCR was recovered from a woman in her forties or fifties with Graves' ophthalmopathy. What was sequenced was blood.

CDR3 DNA: TGTGCCAGCAGTTTGTGGGTAGGCACCGGGGAGCTGTTTTTT. Translated, it gives CASSLWVGTGELFF. V usage is TRBV28 and J usage is TRBJ2-2; D unresolved. This CDR3 spans 14 amino acids. V lost 3 bases and J 4 bases, leaving 9 bases between the germline ends. Per the germline V gene, CDR1 is MDHEN and CDR2 is SYDVKM.